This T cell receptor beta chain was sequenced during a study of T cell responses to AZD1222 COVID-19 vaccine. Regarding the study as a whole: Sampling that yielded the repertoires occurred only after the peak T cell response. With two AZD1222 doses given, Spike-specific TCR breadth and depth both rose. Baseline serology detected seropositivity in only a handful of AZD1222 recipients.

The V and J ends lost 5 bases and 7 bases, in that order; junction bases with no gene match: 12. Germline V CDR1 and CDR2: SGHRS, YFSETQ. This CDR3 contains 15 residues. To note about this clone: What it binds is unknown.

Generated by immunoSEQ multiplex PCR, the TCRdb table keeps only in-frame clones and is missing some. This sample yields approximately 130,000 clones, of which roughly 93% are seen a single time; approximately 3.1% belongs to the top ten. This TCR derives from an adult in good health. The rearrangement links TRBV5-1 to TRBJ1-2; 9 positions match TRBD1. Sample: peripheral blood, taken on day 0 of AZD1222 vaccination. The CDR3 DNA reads TGCGCCAGCAGACCTACTACAGGGGGCGGGGTTGGCTACACCTTC. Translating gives CASRPTTGGGVGYTF.